A selection of T cell receptor beta chains follows, all from one sample in a study of identical twins. TCRdb analysed the 5' RACE reads with MiXCR anew, one entry per CDR3 protein. Of approximately 260,000 distinct CDR3 sequences detected, more than 13% appear once; the ten largest clones hold around 8.9%. Specimen: memory (CD45RO+) T cells sorted from blood. The source of these receptors is a woman between 18 and 29 years old in good health. Each CDR3 is given with its conserved first and last residue. The D gene is left open where the match is weak. Rows may omit the clone size; those that give it use once, few, many or a size class.

d_call j_call clone_size v_call cdr3_length cdr3_aa cdr3_nt
- TRBJ2-5 few TRBV18 15 CASSPPTEPQETQYF TGTGCCAGCTCACCACCCACAGAACCTCAAGAGACCCAGTACTTC
- TRBJ1-1 few TRBV6-4 13 CASSLAPNTEAFF TGTGCCAGCAGTTTAGCACCGAACACTGAAGCTTTCTTT
TRBD2 TRBJ2-3 - TRBV10-3 11 CAIGAGEAQYF TGTGCCATCGGAGCGGGGGAAGCGCAGTATTTT
TRBD2 TRBJ2-1 - TRBV7-9 14 CASSLTSGRDEQFF TGTGCCAGCAGCTTAACTAGCGGGAGAGATGAGCAGTTCTTC
- TRBJ1-1 few TRBV11-2 13 CASSPSWGAEAFF TGTGCCAGCAGCCCGAGCTGGGGCGCTGAAGCTTTCTTT
- TRBJ2-1 few TRBV7-2 15 CASSRSSRSSNEQFF TGTGCCAGCAGCCGGTCGTCCCGATCTTCCAATGAGCAGTTCTTC
TRBD1 TRBJ1-2 few TRBV5-6 12 CASSWDSYGYTF TGTGCCAGCAGCTGGGACAGCTATGGCTACACCTTC
TRBD2 TRBJ2-1 - TRBV6-4 15 CASSDPAGGRGEQFF TGTGCCAGCAGTGATCCAGCGGGAGGAAGGGGTGAGCAGTTCTTC
TRBD2 TRBJ2-5 - TRBV20-1 15 CSAAPSGGAGETQYF TGCAGTGCTGCCCCCAGCGGGGGGGCTGGAGAGACCCAGTACTTC
TRBD2 TRBJ2-1 few TRBV15 18 CATSRDRLAGPSYNEQFF TGTGCCACCAGCAGAGATCGGCTAGCGGGGCCCTCCTACAATGAGCAGTTCTTC
- TRBJ1-2 - TRBV18 14 CASSLSTGGDGYTF TGTGCCAGCTCACTCTCGACAGGAGGCGATGGCTACACCTTC
- TRBJ2-7 few TRBV20-1 15 CSARPRDTGPYEQYF TGCAGTGCTAGACCTCGGGACACCGGTCCCTACGAGCAGTACTTC
TRBD2 TRBJ2-5 few TRBV29-1 16 CSVLTGTSNQQETQYF TGCAGCGTTCTTACCGGGACTAGTAACCAACAAGAGACCCAGTACTTC
TRBD1 TRBJ2-5 few TRBV20-1 13 CSARGQGLETQYF TGCAGTGCTAGAGGACAGGGGTTAGAGACCCAGTACTTC
- TRBJ1-3 many TRBV16 14 CASSPIGSGNTIYF TGTGCCAGCAGCCCAATTGGCAGCGGAAACACCATATATTTT
- TRBJ1-1 few TRBV5-5 11 CASERGTEAFF TGTGCCAGTGAACGGGGCACTGAAGCTTTCTTT
TRBD1 TRBJ2-7 few TRBV7-2 13 CASSLANRGEQYF TGTGCCAGCAGCTTAGCCAACAGGGGCGAGCAGTACTTC
- TRBJ1-1 - TRBV5-1 15 CASSLKQGMNTEAFF TGCGCCAGCAGCTTGAAACAGGGAATGAACACTGAAGCTTTCTTT
- TRBJ1-5 - TRBV20-1 14 CSAPSAAGRQPQHF TGCAGTGCTCCGTCTGCTGCGGGGCGTCAGCCCCAGCATTTT
- TRBJ2-7 - TRBV5-5 14 CASGHGQGIYEQYF TGTGCCAGCGGCCATGGGCAGGGAATCTACGAGCAGTACTTC
- TRBJ2-7 many TRBV5-1 15 CASSLGGLGIYEQYF TGCGCCAGCAGCTTGGGTGGTCTAGGCATCTACGAGCAGTACTTC
- TRBJ1-2 many TRBV29-1 15 CSVSDGLLGNYGYTF TGCAGCGTTTCCGACGGCTTACTAGGGAACTATGGCTACACCTTC
TRBD2 TRBJ2-3 few TRBV7-2 17 CASSLVWGRGVTDTQYF TGTGCCAGCAGCTTAGTGTGGGGGAGGGGTGTCACAGATACGCAGTATTTT
- TRBJ2-1 many TRBV5-1 11 CASSLWDEQFF TGCGCCAGCAGCTTGTGGGATGAGCAGTTCTTC
TRBD2 TRBJ2-1 few TRBV7-2 14 CASSPRTSDNEQFF TGTGCCAGCAGCCCTCGGACTAGCGACAATGAGCAGTTCTTC
- TRBJ1-3 many TRBV12-3/TRBV12-4 13 CASSDTGGNTIYF TGTGCCAGCAGCGACACGGGGGGAAACACCATATATTTT
- TRBJ2-7 many TRBV20-1 14 CSARVHRDSYEQYF TGCAGTGCTAGAGTACACCGGGACTCCTACGAGCAGTACTTC
- TRBJ2-3 - TRBV5-1 15 CASSLSGEGTDTQYF TGCGCCAGCAGCTTATCCGGGGAGGGCACAGATACGCAGTATTTT
TRBD1 TRBJ2-1 few TRBV10-1 13 CASSGTGYNEQFF TGCGCCAGCAGTGGGACAGGGTACAATGAGCAGTTCTTC
TRBD2 TRBJ2-1 few TRBV4-2 17 CASSQTQRGEPYNEQFF TGTGCCAGCAGCCAGACCCAGCGGGGCGAACCCTACAATGAGCAGTTCTTC
- TRBJ1-2 - TRBV3-1 13 CASSPSEAYGYTF TGTGCCAGCAGCCCATCAGAGGCATATGGCTACACCTTC
TRBD2 TRBJ2-3 few TRBV20-1 14 CSARKRESADTQYF TGCAGTGCTAGAAAGCGGGAGTCGGCAGATACGCAGTATTTT
TRBD2 TRBJ2-1 few TRBV20-1 17 CSAWTTSTSGGGNEQFF TGCAGTGCTTGGACGACTTCGACTAGCGGGGGCGGGAATGAGCAGTTCTTC
TRBD2 TRBJ2-2 few TRBV3-1 16 CASSARLAGAIGELFF TGTGCCAGCAGCGCGCGACTAGCGGGAGCGATCGGGGAGCTGTTTTTT
- TRBJ2-5 - TRBV27 13 CASRLGGEETQYF TGTGCCAGCAGACTAGGTGGCGAAGAGACCCAGTACTTC
TRBD1 TRBJ2-6 few TRBV5-1 18 CASSLFVRGSSGANVLTF TGCGCCAGCAGCTTGTTCGTCAGGGGGAGCTCTGGGGCCAACGTCCTGACTTTC
TRBD2 TRBJ2-1 many TRBV27 15 CASSKRAGGPNEQFF TGTGCCAGCAGTAAACGAGCGGGGGGGCCTAATGAGCAGTTCTTC
- TRBJ2-5 - TRBV5-1 12 CASRLQQETQYF TGCGCCAGCAGGCTCCAGCAAGAGACCCAGTACTTC
- TRBJ2-1 - TRBV12-3/TRBV12-4 12 CASTQGGNEQFF TGTGCCAGCACCCAGGGGGGGAATGAGCAGTTCTTC
TRBD1 TRBJ1-5 many TRBV15 16 CATSSLGTGGYQPQHF TGTGCCACCAGCTCACTCGGGACAGGGGGCTATCAGCCCCAGCATTTT
- TRBJ1-2 few TRBV12-3/TRBV12-4 11 CASSLGVAYTF TGTGCCAGCAGTTTGGGTGTGGCATACACCTTC